Each of the 18 T cell receptor beta chains below was sequenced from the same sample in a study of blood T cell repertoires in COVID-19. TCRdb's copy holds only in-frame clones and misses some; the assay was immunoSEQ multiplex PCR. The profile shows 350,000 to 450,000 clones, about 89% of them singletons. The sequenced material came from peripheral blood. The origin of the receptors is a woman in her forties with COVID-19, enrolled during active disease.

The chain combines TRBV28 with TRBJ1-3; a possible D gene is TRBD1 (5 bases). The germline CDR1 and CDR2 sequences are MDHEN and SYDVKM. The CDR3 runs 14 residues. V was trimmed by 4 bases and J by 6 bases, leaving 13 bases between them. CDR3 residues: CASSSVGLENTIYF. Here the CDR3 DNA reads TGTGCCAGCAGTTCCGTGGGACTAGAAAACACCATATATTTT.

The chain is built from TRBV2 and TRBJ2-1; TRBD2 aligns across 9 bases. Germline V gene data show CDR1 as SNHLY and CDR2 as FYNNEI. The V segment lost 9 bases and the J segment 4 bases; nucleotides outside the gene matches: 7. CDR3 size: 14 residues. Here the CDR3 reads CASSLLAGYNEQFF. The CDR3 bases are TGTGCCAGTTCTCTCCTAGCGGGGTACAATGAGCAGTTCTTC.

The chain combines TRBV5-5 with TRBJ1-2; 8 bases agree with TRBD1. J was trimmed by 3 bases and V by 4 bases; bases with no gene match: 8. The CDR3 sequence is 15 residues long. CDR1 and CDR2 (germline): SGHKS, YYEKEE (reference sequence). The CDR3 nucleotides read TGTGCCAGCAGCCCTCGGACAGGGACCGACTATGGCTACACCTTC. The encoded protein is CASSPRTGTDYGYTF.

This chain connects TRBV4-1 to TRBJ2-3, with 7 bases matching TRBD1. This CDR3 region has 15 residues. V shed 5 bases, J shed 0 bases, and the junction held 5 bases outside the gene matches. In germline, CDR1 is MGHRA, CDR2 YSYEKL. Written as DNA, the CDR3 is TGCGCCAGCAGCGACCGGGACAGCAGCACAGATACGCAGTATTTT. Protein: CASSDRDSSTDTQYF.

The V call is TRBV27, the J call TRBJ2-1; 8 bases are shared with TRBD2. Germline values: CDR1 MNHEY, CDR2 SMNVEV (reference sequence). V was clipped by 5 bases and J by 0 bases; unmatched bases: 9. This CDR3 has 17 residues. The CDR3 sequence: CASSHPLLADSYNEQFF. In DNA, the CDR3 is TGTGCCAGCAGTCATCCGCTACTAGCGGACTCCTACAATGAGCAGTTCTTC.

This chain links TRBV6-2 or TRBV6-3 with TRBJ2-7, with TRBD2 matching over 9 bases. V lost 5 bases to trimming and J lost 3 bases; unmatched junction nucleotides: 5. The CDR3 totals 14 residues. Per the germline V gene, CDR1 is MNHEY and CDR2 is SVGEGT. The CDR3 region has the DNA TGTGCCAGCAGTGAGAGCGGGGGGTACTACGAGCAGTACTTC. It translates to CASSESGGYYEQYF.

The chain carries TRBV18 and TRBJ1-6; D ambiguous. Germline CDR1 KGHSH, CDR2 LQKENI. V lost 1 base and J 6 bases, leaving 10 bases between the germline ends. The length of the CDR3 is 15 residues. As DNA, the CDR3 is TGTGCCAGCTCACCACAAACAGTGGGTAATTCACCCCTCCACTTT. This gives the protein CASSPQTVGNSPLHF.

The genes are TRBV29-1 and TRBJ1-1; D is perhaps TRBD1 (5 bases). The CDR3 spans 9 residues. CDR1 SQVTM and CDR2 ANQGSEA come from the germline V gene. CDR3 residues: CRVSEGDFF. Here the CDR3 DNA reads TGCAGGGTCTCGGAAGGGGATTTCTTT.

The chain joins TRBV5-1 to TRBJ2-7; 9 bases line up with TRBD1. V was pared by 7 bases and J by 5 bases, with 10 bases of the junction left unmatched. CDR3 size: 14 residues. Germline CDR1 SGHRS, CDR2 YFSETQ. The CDR3 here is CASAVGTGTDEQYF. The CDR3 DNA follows: TGCGCCAGCGCGGTGGGGACAGGGACCGACGAGCAGTACTTC.

This chain uses TRBV7-8 with TRBJ1-2; tentatively, D is TRBD1 (6 bases). The CDR3 is made up of 15 amino acids. The V gene's germline CDR1 is SGHVS and CDR2 FQNEAQ. V was trimmed by 2 bases and J by 5 bases, leaving 15 bases between them. The CDR3 sequence: CASSLNEIQGYGYTF. CDR3 DNA: TGTGCCAGCAGCTTAAACGAAATACAGGGATATGGCTACACCTTC.

The chain joins TRBV6-2 or TRBV6-3 to TRBJ1-5; possibly TRBD1 for D (5 bases). Germline V gene lookup returns CDR1 MNHEY and CDR2 SVGEGT. Deletions cut 1 base from V and 2 bases from J, with 9 bases between. The length of the CDR3 is 15 residues. Written as DNA, the CDR3 is TGTGCCAGCAGTTACTATATACAGGGCAATCAGCCCCAGCATTTT. This gives the protein CASSYYIQGNQPQHF.

The CDR3 bases are TGTGCCACCAGTGAGTCGGACACTGAAGCTTTCTTT. It translates to CATSESDTEAFF. The V gene is TRBV24-1, the J gene TRBJ1-1; unclear D gene. V lost 4 bases and J lost 3, with 5 bases in between. CDR3 length: 12 residues. CDR1 and CDR2 from the germline V gene are KGHDR and SFDVKD.

The rearrangement joins TRBV2 to TRBJ2-7; 7 bases align to TRBD1. The germline CDR1 and CDR2 sequences are SNHLY and FYNNEI. The V and J ends lost 6 bases and 3 bases, in that order; junction bases with no gene match: 8. The CDR3 has 14 residues. The DNA for the CDR3 is TGTGCCAGCAGGGAAAGGGGGACAGACTACGAGCAGTACTTC. This sequence encodes CASRERGTDYEQYF.

The V gene is TRBV7-9, the J gene TRBJ1-3, with 9 bases fitting TRBD1. The germline gives CDR1 SEHNR, CDR2 FQNEAQ (reference sequence). The CDR3 is made up of 16 amino acids. The V segment lost 7 bases and the J segment 1 base; nucleotides outside the gene matches: 8. The CDR3 DNA reads TGTGCCAGCATCCAGGGGGGACAGGGTTCTGGAAACACCATATATTTT. It yields the protein CASIQGGQGSGNTIYF. The full variable domain, rest sourced from reference TRBV7-9 and TRBJ1-3, is DTGVSQNPRHKITKRGQNVTFRCDPISEHNRLYWYRQTLGQGPEFLTYFQNEAQLEKSRLLSDRFSAERPKGSFSTLEIQRTEQGDSAMYLCASIQGGQGSGNTIYFGEGSWLTVV.

This chain uses TRBV5-1 with TRBJ1-6, with TRBD1 matching over 8 bases. J lost 7 bases, V lost 4 bases, and 4 bases had no gene match. CDR1 and CDR2 (germline): SGHRS, YFSETQ. The CDR3 length is 14 residues. CDR3 amino acids: CASSPGQGNSPLHF. DNA of the CDR3: TGCGCCAGCAGCCCAGGACAGGGAAATTCACCCCTCCACTTT.

The chain couples TRBV7-2 to TRBJ2-5, with a possible D match to TRBD1 (5 bases). Per germline, CDR1 SGHTA and CDR2 FQGNSA. The CDR3 runs to 13 residues. V was clipped by 0 bases and J by 6 bases, with 8 bases between them. This CDR3 reads CASSLARDKTQYF. Written as DNA, the CDR3 is TGTGCCAGCAGCTTAGCCAGGGATAAGACCCAGTACTTC.

The CDR3 sequence is CASSKRSCLAGGPFTDTQYF. In nucleotides, the CDR3 is TGTGCCAGCAGCAAAAGGAGTTGTCTAGCGGGAGGCCCCTTCACAGATACGCAGTATTTT. The J gene is TRBJ2-3, the V gene TRBV21-1; the table's D call TRBD2 went unverified against the DNA. TRBV21-1 is listed as a pseudogene. The CDR3 runs to 20 residues.

This chain joins TRBV30 and TRBJ2-7; 7 bases align to TRBD1. The germline gives CDR1 GTSNPN, CDR2 SVGIG (reference sequence). Trimming took 3 bases from V and 0 from J; bases not matched to a gene: 2. CDR3 size: 13 residues. The chain's CDR3 is CAWSRDSSYEQYF. The CDR3 bases are TGTGCCTGGAGCCGGGACAGCTCCTACGAGCAGTACTTC.